This T cell receptor beta chain is from a study of T cell changes during pregnancy in multiple sclerosis. Clones were sequenced by immunoSEQ multiplex PCR, and TCRdb holds only the in-frame ones, with some missing. The profile shows some 57,000 clones, roughly nine tenths of them singletons. Germline V lookup: CDR1 SNHLY, CDR2 FYNNEI. This CDR3 comprises 17 residues. V gave up 4 bases and J gave up 0 bases; unmatched junction bases: 9. This sample comprised CD4+ T cells from peripheral blood mononuclear cells, obtained after pregnancy. The TCR comes from a female donor in good health, enrolled as a control in a pregnancy study. J is TRBJ2-3 and V is TRBV2; 8 positions match TRBD2. CDR3 in DNA: TGTGCCAGCAGTGGAGGCCTCGGGGGGGGAAGCACAGATACGCAGTATTTT. Its translation: CASSGGLGGGSTDTQYF.